Reported below is one T cell receptor (beta chain). The data derive from a study of cytomegalovirus exposure and HLA in healthy donors. The PCR made use of 60 Vbeta and 13 Jbeta primers. Profiling relied on immunoSEQ multiplex PCR, and the TCRdb table lists in-frame clones only, not all of them. Among about 150,000 clones listed, about 76% were seen once. Sequencing was done on a sample of PBMCs. This clonotype originated in a human donor in good health.

The CDR3: CASSLRQASYTGELFF. The CDR3 nucleotides read TGTGCCAGCAGCCTCCGACAGGCTAGTTACACCGGGGAGCTGTTTTTT. V and J are TRBV14 and TRBJ2-2; D is possibly TRBD1 (6 bases). CDR1 is SGHDN, CDR2 FVKESK, per germline. The CDR3 extends over 16 amino acids. Between the trimmed V and J ends, which lost 4 bases and 3 bases, there was a span of 15 bases.